One sample yielded the 7 T cell receptor beta chains listed below, sequenced in a study of blood T cell repertoires in COVID-19 (dated by TCRdb to about 2020). To prepare the library, the immunoSEQ multiplex PCR assay was applied. TCRdb's version of the immuneACCESS table is confined to in-frame rearrangements and falls short of the full clone set. An unresolved V gene accounts for under half of the shortfall where checked; the remainder is of unknown origin. In this sample the table shows 75,000 to 90,000 clones, roughly 80% of which occur a single time. Together, the top ten hold 12% of the sample. Sequences were obtained from peripheral blood. These TCRs come from a woman in her 40s with active or convalescent COVID-19.

The V gene is TRBV28, the J gene TRBJ1-5; D gene ambiguous. Germline V CDR1 and CDR2: MDHEN, SYDVKM. The CDR3 contains 13 residues. The ends were cut back, 6 bases at V and 8 bases at J, with 14 bases in the middle. CDR3 residues: CASSREVIKPQHF. As DNA, the CDR3 is TGTGCCAGCAGCCGCGAGGTTATCAAGCCCCAGCATTTT.

The chain uses TRBV19 and TRBJ1-3, with a weak D call TRBD1 (6 bases). CDR3 length equals 15 residues. Germline-derived CDR1 and CDR2 are LNHDA and SQIVND (reference sequence). Trimming left V 4 bases short and J 1 base short, with 11 bases between. The CDR3 DNA follows: TGTGCCAGTAGTAACTCAGGGGCTTCTGGAAACACCATATATTTT. Protein product: CASSNSGASGNTIYF.

The chain employs TRBV5-6 and TRBJ1-5; TRBD1 might be the D (5 bases). This CDR3 has 15 residues. Germline CDR1 SGHDT, CDR2 YYEEEE. Trimming cost V 4 bases and J 4 bases, with 15 bases left between them. The CDR3 protein is CASSLGQEGNQPQHF. The CDR3 DNA sequence: TGTGCCAGCAGCCTGGGGCAGGAGGGAAATCAGCCCCAGCATTTT.

This clone was recorded once. The chain has TRBV5-6 and TRBJ2-3, with D hard to call. Trimming removed 3 bases from V and 2 bases from J, with 7 bases in between. The CDR3 sequence is 13 residues long. The V gene's germline CDR1 is SGHDT and CDR2 YYEEEE. CDR3 sequence reads: CASSYISTDTQYF. The CDR3 nucleotides read TGTGCCAGCAGCTACATTTCCACAGATACGCAGTATTTT.

V usage is TRBV7-8 and J usage is TRBJ2-1, with 8 bases lining up with TRBD2. Per germline, CDR1 SGHVS and CDR2 FQNEAQ. V was clipped by 4 bases and J by 7 bases; unmatched bases: 15. The CDR3 spans 17 residues. CDR3 nucleotides: TGTGCCAGCAGCTCGGTCAGGGCGGGAGGCCCTAGAAATGAGCAGTTCTTC. Translating gives CASSSVRAGGPRNEQFF.

This chain uses TRBV19 with TRBJ1-5; D is unclear. V was clipped by 4 bases and J by 4 bases, with 14 bases between them. Germline loops: CDR1 LNHDA, CDR2 SQIVND (reference sequence). The CDR3 has 15 residues. CDR3 amino acids: CASSTEPRGNQPQHF. CDR3 nucleotides: TGTGCCAGTAGTACCGAACCCCGGGGTAATCAGCCCCAGCATTTT.

The V call is TRBV24-1, the J call TRBJ2-4, with 10 bases lining up with TRBD2. CDR3 length equals 17 residues. With 4 bases clipped from V and 5 bases from J, the junction kept 10 bases outside the gene matches. Germline loops: CDR1 KGHDR, CDR2 SFDVKD. CDR3 sequence (DNA): TGTGCCACCAGTGACACACATAGCGGGGGGCCCGAAAACATTCAGTACTTC. Protein sequence: CATSDTHSGGPENIQYF.